The present entry profiles one TCR beta chain with its context. The sample is drawn from a study of blood T cell repertoires in COVID-19. Using immunoSEQ multiplex PCR, the repertoire was profiled, and TCRdb retains in-frame clones only, with some absent. The sample contains some 220,000 clones, about nine tenths of which appear only once. This CDR3 has 13 amino acids. V gave up 8 bases and J gave up 7 bases, with 17 bases separating them. CDR1 and CDR2 from the germline V gene are MNHEY and SMNVEV (reference sequence). Sequenced input: PBMCs or T cells enriched from blood (not recorded which). This rearrangement joins TRBV27 to TRBJ1-2, with D hard to call. This sequence was found in a woman in her thirties or forties with acute COVID-19. The CDR3 loop is CASRKRVGGGYTF. CDR3 DNA sequence: TGTGCCAGCCGAAAACGGGTGGGAGGTGGCTACACCTTC.